The 27 T cell receptor beta chains in this list originate from one sample, sequenced in a study of T-cell memory formation after mild COVID-19. TCRdb reprocessed the 5' RACE reads via MiXCR and lists one record per CDR3 protein. Seen here are 90,000 to 120,000 distinct CDR3 sequences, about 15% observed once, and the top ten hold about 39%. The sample was PBMCs or a T cell subset sorted from them (not recorded which). Every receptor here comes from a young man who had mild COVID-19 (a few samples of this study predate the infection). Cell type and time point are not known.

This clonotype has more than one count but fewer than ten. The chain recombines TRBV7-9 with TRBJ2-3; 7 positions agree with TRBD1. Germline CDR1 is SEHNR and CDR2 is FQNEAQ (reference sequence). The CDR3 runs to 14 residues. The V segment lost 5 bases and the J segment 4 bases; nucleotides outside the gene matches: 6. CDR3 amino acids: CASSGTGAPDTQYF. CDR3 sequence (DNA): TGTGCCAGCAGCGGAACAGGGGCCCCAGATACGCAGTATTTT.

The V gene is TRBV4-3, the J gene TRBJ2-3; the D gene is possibly TRBD2 (6 bases). This CDR3 has 17 amino acids. CDR1 is LGHNA, CDR2 YSLEER, per germline. Deletions cut 4 bases from V and 0 bases from J, with 17 bases between. The CDR3 DNA follows: TGCGCCAGCAGCCGCTCCCTGGCGGGGACTAGCACAGATACGCAGTATTTT. Translation gives CASSRSLAGTSTDTQYF.

In this sample, this clonotype turned up a few times. This chain uses TRBV19 with TRBJ1-2; TRBD1 matches 9 bases. The germline V gene has CDR1 LNHDA and CDR2 SQIVND (reference sequence). V lost 1 base, J lost 4 bases, and 4 bases stayed unmatched. This CDR3 is 15 amino acids long. The CDR3 sequence is CASSIGDREGYGYTF. For the CDR3, the DNA is TGTGCCAGTAGTATAGGGGACAGGGAAGGCTATGGCTACACCTTC.

The V gene is TRBV23-1, the J gene TRBJ1-4, with D possibly TRBD1 on 5 matching bases. TRBV23-1 is an ORF, and what it does is uncertain. The CDR3 consists of 15 residues. Between the trimmed V and J ends, which lost 10 bases and 3 bases, there was a span of 18 bases. The CDR3 loop reads CATGDTGESNEKLFF. In DNA form, the CDR3 reads TGCGCCACCGGCGATACAGGAGAATCTAATGAAAAACTGTTTTTT.

Only a few counts were recorded for this clonotype. V and J are TRBV7-7 and TRBJ2-5; 11 bases match TRBD2. V dropped 4 bases and J dropped 5; count of bases not matched to a gene: 6. CDR1 SSHAT and CDR2 FNYEAQ come from the germline V gene (reference sequence). The CDR3 is 15 residues long. The CDR3 DNA reads TGTGCCAGCAGCTCTACTAGCGGGGGTCTTGAGACCCAGTACTTC. This translates into CASSSTSGGLETQYF.

This chain joins TRBV18 and TRBJ2-4; D unresolved. The CDR3 runs to 13 residues. The V gene lost 5 bases and the J gene lost 8 bases, with 13 bases spanning the gap. Germline values: CDR1 KGHSH, CDR2 LQKENI. CDR3 loop: CASSILEADIQYF. CDR3 DNA sequence: TGTGCCAGCTCAATACTCGAGGCGGACATTCAGTACTTC.

This clonotype has just a few counts. The V call is TRBV4-3, the J call TRBJ2-4; no definite D call. There are 15 residues in the CDR3. The germline CDR1 and CDR2 sequences are LGHNA and YSLEER. Trimming took 1 base from V and 0 from J, leaving 7 bases between them. The CDR3 region has the DNA TGCGCCAGCAGCCAAGTAGCCCTAGCCAAAAACATTCAGTACTTC. Amino acids: CASSQVALAKNIQYF.

This clonotype has more than one count but fewer than ten. J is TRBJ1-2 and V is TRBV7-2; tentative D call: TRBD1 (5 bases). The germline gives CDR1 SGHTA, CDR2 FQGNSA. The CDR3 has 17 amino acids. Trimming cost V 1 base and J 8 bases, with 23 bases left between them. CDR3 bases: TGTGCCAGCAGCTTAGATCTAGGCGTTGGGGGGTCACGAGGCTACACCTTC. Its protein is CASSLDLGVGGSRGYTF.

The chain uses TRBV12-3 or TRBV12-4 and TRBJ1-5, with 8 bases that match TRBD1. The CDR3 totals 16 residues. J was trimmed by 7 bases and V by 3 bases; bases with no gene match: 11. The CDR3 sequence is CASSFTKQGGDQPQHF. Written as DNA, the CDR3 is TGTGCCAGCAGTTTTACGAAACAGGGGGGAGACCAGCCCCAGCATTTT.

The V and J genes are TRBV2 and TRBJ2-1; 8 nucleotides agree with TRBD1. Trimming at V came to 6 bases and at J to 6 bases, leaving 10 bases not matched to a gene. From germline, CDR1 is SNHLY and CDR2 FYNNEI. The length of the CDR3 is 15 residues. This CDR3 is CASRETGASPNEQFF. The CDR3, as DNA: TGTGCCAGCAGGGAGACAGGGGCCTCCCCCAATGAGCAGTTCTTC.

This CDR3 reads CSASGTTFSTDTQYF. The CDR3 region has the DNA TGCAGTGCATCCGGGACTACCTTCAGCACAGATACGCAGTATTTT. V and J are TRBV20-1 and TRBJ2-3, with 7 bases that match TRBD2. CDR3 size: 15 residues. CDR1 is DFQATT, CDR2 SNEGSKA, per germline (reference sequence). V shed 6 bases and J 0 bases; nucleotides not matched to a gene: 9.

CDR3 amino acids: CSVEAGTSTDTQYF. In DNA form, the CDR3 reads TGCAGCGTTGAGGCAGGGACTAGCACAGATACGCAGTATTTT. The chain couples TRBV29-1 to TRBJ2-3; possibly TRBD2 for D (6 bases). The germline V and J ends were trimmed by 3 bases and 0 bases, with 10 bases remaining between them. The CDR3 totals 14 residues. Germline CDR1 and CDR2: SQVTM and ANQGSEA.

The CDR3 here is CASSLGQNTGELFF. In DNA, the CDR3 is TGTGCCAGCAGCTTAGGGCAGAACACCGGGGAGCTGTTTTTT. The chain combines TRBV11-3 with TRBJ2-2; D is undetermined. The CDR3 length is 14 residues. Trimming removed 1 base from V and 1 base from J, with 4 bases in between. CDR1 and CDR2 from the germline V gene are SGHNT and YENEEA.

The chain has TRBV28 and TRBJ2-4; D is perhaps TRBD1 (6 bases). V was clipped by 3 bases and J by 7 bases, with 28 bases between them. Germline V gene sequence: CDR1 MDHEN, CDR2 SYDVKM. The CDR3 sequence is 19 residues long. The CDR3 loop is CASSFFATFPYRVGNIQYF. In DNA form, the CDR3 reads TGTGCCAGCAGTTTCTTCGCTACTTTCCCGTACAGGGTCGGCAACATTCAGTACTTC.

Only a few counts were recorded for this clonotype. The chain links TRBV11-2 to TRBJ1-3, with D unresolved. V lost 7 bases, J lost 8 bases, and 9 bases lay in between. CDR1 and CDR2 (germline): SGHAT, FQNNGV. The CDR3 contains 11 residues. The CDR3 sequence is CASNLGDTIYF. The CDR3 DNA is TGTGCCAGCAACCTCGGAGACACCATATATTTT.

The sample holds many counts of this clonotype. The V and J genes are TRBV4-1 and TRBJ2-7, with D perhaps matching TRBD1 (6 bases). Germline assignment: CDR1 MGHRA and CDR2 YSYEKL. The CDR3 runs to 14 residues. Trimming took off 5 bases at V and 2 bases at J, with 13 bases between the two ends. CDR3 DNA: TGCGCCAGCAGCGATGCCGGGACAACCTACGAGCAGTACTTC. Protein product: CASSDAGTTYEQYF.

The J gene is TRBJ1-5, the V gene TRBV12-3 or TRBV12-4; weak D call: TRBD1 (5 bases). This CDR3 comprises 15 residues. Trimming pared 4 bases from V and 0 bases from J, leaving 10 bases between. CDR3 sequence (DNA): TGTGCCAGCAGTTCCCGGGACGGTAGCAATCAGCCCCAGCATTTT. Translating gives CASSSRDGSNQPQHF.

This clonotype was picked up a small number of times. The chain has TRBV7-9 and TRBJ2-7; TRBD1 or TRBD2 may be the D gene (5 bases each). The length of the CDR3 is 14 residues. Germline assignment: CDR1 SEHNR and CDR2 FQNEAQ (reference sequence). Trimming took off 6 bases at V and 2 bases at J, with 14 bases between the two ends. CDR3: CASRSGTDAYEQYF. CDR3 coding DNA: TGTGCCAGCAGGTCCGGGACGGACGCCTACGAGCAGTACTTC.

This clonotype showed up just a few times. The rearrangement uses TRBV10-3 and TRBJ2-7; D gene uncertain. The V gene lost 8 bases and the J gene lost 4 bases, with 12 bases spanning the gap. CDR3 length equals 12 residues. Germline CDR1 reads ENHRY; CDR2 reads SYGVKD. DNA for the CDR3: TGTGCCATCGGGCCCGGCGGATACGAGCAGTACGTC. Its translation: CAIGPGGYEQYV.

The V gene is TRBV10-3, the J gene TRBJ2-3; possibly TRBD1 for D (5 bases). V was clipped by 3 bases and J by 2 bases, with 12 bases between them. The germline CDR1 and CDR2 sequences are ENHRY and SYGVKD. The CDR3 has 15 amino acids. CDR3 loop: CAISEGQGYTDTQYF. The CDR3 region has the DNA TGTGCCATCAGTGAAGGGCAGGGTTACACAGATACGCAGTATTTT.

CDR3 region: CASSFRTSSYEQYV. The CDR3 DNA reads as TGCGCCAGCAGCTTCCGAACTAGCTCCTACGAGCAGTACGTC. This sequence joins TRBV4-1 and TRBJ2-7; perhaps TRBD2 as D (5 bases). This CDR3 is built from 14 residues. Trimming stripped 5 bases from V and 0 bases from J, with 11 bases between. Looked up from germline, CDR1 is MGHRA and CDR2 is YSYEKL.

The chain combines TRBV7-2 with TRBJ2-5; perhaps D is TRBD1 or TRBD2 (6 bases each). Germline assignment: CDR1 SGHTA and CDR2 FQGNSA. Trimming removed 5 bases from V and 5 bases from J, with 24 bases in between. This CDR3 contains 17 residues. CDR3 loop: CASSRTPLWGAGETQYF. The CDR3 DNA follows: TGTGCCAGCAGCCGTACTCCCCTTTGGGGGGCCGGGGAGACCCAGTACTTC. Using reference TRBV7-2 and TRBJ2-5 for the parts outside the CDR3, the full variable domain is GAGVSQSPSNKVTEKGKDVELRCDPISGHTALYWYRQSLGQGLEFLIYFQGNSAPDKSGLPSDRFSAERTGGSVSTLTIQRTQQEDSAVYLCASSRTPLWGAGETQYFGPGTRLLVL.

The chain has TRBV12-3 or TRBV12-4 and TRBJ1-5, with D possibly being TRBD1 (6 bases). V lost 3 bases and J 1 base, leaving 10 bases between the germline ends. The CDR3 is 15 residues long. Here the CDR3 reads CASSFITGSNQPQHF. CDR3 DNA sequence: TGTGCCAGCAGTTTTATTACAGGGAGCAATCAGCCCCAGCATTTT.

A few counts support this clonotype. V and J are TRBV29-1 and TRBJ2-2, with D perhaps TRBD1 (6 bases). This CDR3 region has 14 residues. V lost 1 base, J lost 2 bases, and 8 bases lay in between. Germline V gives CDR1 SQVTM, CDR2 ANQGSEA. CDR3 sequence (DNA): TGCAGCGTTGAAGGCAGGGGCAACACCGGGGAGCTGTTTTTT. Translated: CSVEGRGNTGELFF.

V usage is TRBV29-1 and J usage is TRBJ1-1, with TRBD1 as a possible D gene (6 bases). CDR3 length: 16 residues. The V and J ends lost 4 bases and 0 bases respectively, with 18 bases between them. Germline lookup yields CDR1 SQVTM and CDR2 ANQGSEA. The CDR3 spells CSVVGAEGGLNTEAFF. CDR3 DNA: TGCAGCGTTGTGGGGGCCGAGGGGGGTCTGAACACTGAAGCTTTCTTT.

The rearrangement links TRBV11-2 to TRBJ2-7, with D possibly being TRBD1 (5 bases). This CDR3 spans 12 amino acids. The V end was cut by 5 bases, the J end by 3 bases, with 8 bases between. Germline values: CDR1 SGHAT, CDR2 FQNNGV. CDR3 in amino acids: CASSHDSYEQYF. CDR3 nucleotide sequence: TGTGCCAGCAGCCATGACAGCTACGAGCAGTACTTC.

This clonotype qualifies as medium-sized. The chain couples TRBV20-1 to TRBJ2-3; D tentatively fits TRBD1 or TRBD2 (5 bases each). In germline, CDR1 is DFQATT, CDR2 SNEGSKA (reference sequence). V lost 1 base and J lost 5, with 16 bases in between. The CDR3 is 15 residues long. This CDR3 is CSARARDEGRDTQYF. The CDR3 nucleotides read TGCAGTGCTAGAGCCCGGGACGAAGGAAGAGATACGCAGTATTTT.